One T cell receptor (beta chain) is described in this entry. Its antigen is not known. Trimming cost V 5 bases and J 4 bases, with 14 bases left between them. The CDR3 spans 15 residues. Germline CDR1 and CDR2: SEHNR and FQNEAQ (reference sequence). This sample is part of a study of shared clonotypes between healthy human individuals. Generated by immunoSEQ multiplex PCR, the TCRdb table keeps only in-frame clones and is missing some. Of about 1,500,000 clones listed, around 97% are singletons. Study results and limitations: Shared clonotypes: approximately 5% naive CD4, 3.5% to 4% naive CD8, 2.3% memory CD4, roughly 0.4% memory CD8. Memory subsets generally showed smaller estimated richness than naive subsets did.

The clonotype originates from a man aged 25 to 40 in good health. The sample comprised naive CD4+ T cells sorted from blood. Described subset: CD45RA+ positively selected. The chain is built from TRBV7-9 and TRBJ1-4; the D gene is possibly TRBD1 (6 bases). CDR3 protein: CASSPAPGVNEKLFF. CDR3 nucleotides: TGTGCCAGCAGCCCGGCCCCAGGGGTTAATGAAAAACTGTTTTTT.